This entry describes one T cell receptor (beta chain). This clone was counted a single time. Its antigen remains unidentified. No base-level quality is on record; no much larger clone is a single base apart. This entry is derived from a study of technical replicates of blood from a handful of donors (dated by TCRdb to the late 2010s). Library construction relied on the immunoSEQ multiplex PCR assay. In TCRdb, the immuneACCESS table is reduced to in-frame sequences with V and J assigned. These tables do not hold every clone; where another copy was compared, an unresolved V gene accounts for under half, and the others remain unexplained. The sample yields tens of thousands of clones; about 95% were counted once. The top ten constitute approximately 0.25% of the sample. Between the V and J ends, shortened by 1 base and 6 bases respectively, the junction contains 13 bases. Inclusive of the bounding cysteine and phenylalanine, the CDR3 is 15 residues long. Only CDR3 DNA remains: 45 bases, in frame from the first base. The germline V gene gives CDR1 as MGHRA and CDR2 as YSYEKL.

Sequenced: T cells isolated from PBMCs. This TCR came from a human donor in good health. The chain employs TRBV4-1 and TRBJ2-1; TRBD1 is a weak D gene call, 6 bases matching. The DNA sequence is TGCGCCAGCAGCCAAGGTCCGGAAGGGGGCAATGAGCAGTTCTTC. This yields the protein CASSQGPEGGNEQFF.